The 13 T cell receptor beta chains below were found in one sample sequenced in a study of neoadjuvant nivolumab and ipilimumab in lung cancer. Here immunoSEQ multiplex PCR was the method, and the copy in TCRdb shows in-frame clones only, minus some. The table includes 18,000 or so clones, around 77% detected once. The material sequenced was tumor tissue, taken after neoadjuvant nivolumab, alone or with ipilimumab, at or shortly before surgery. The receptors shown here come from an adult with non-small cell lung cancer.

The V gene is TRBV7-9, the J gene TRBJ2-3; 12 positions match TRBD2. This CDR3 has 17 residues. The V gene's germline CDR1 is SEHNR and CDR2 FQNEAQ (reference sequence). The junction had 12 bases not matched to a gene; V was cut back by 5 bases and J by 6 bases. This chain's CDR3 is CASSPVRLAGGRDTQYF. CDR3 DNA: TGTGCCAGCAGCCCCGTCCGCCTAGCGGGGGGGAGGGATACGCAGTATTTT.

V usage is TRBV5-6 and J usage is TRBJ1-2; 12 nucleotides align to TRBD1. The V segment lost 2 bases and the J segment 4 bases; nucleotides outside the gene matches: 12. The germline gives CDR1 SGHDT, CDR2 YYEEEE. The CDR3 is made up of 18 amino acids. CDR3 sequence reads: CASSFKPGQGAVVYGYTF. The CDR3 nucleotides read TGTGCCAGCAGCTTTAAACCGGGACAGGGGGCGGTTGTCTATGGCTACACCTTC.

V and J are TRBV2 and TRBJ2-4; TRBD1 is a possible D gene (5 bases). The CDR3 has 13 amino acids. V was pared by 7 bases and J by 3 bases, with 10 bases between. Germline lookup yields CDR1 SNHLY and CDR2 FYNNEI. The CDR3 DNA reads as TGTGCCAGCACAGGGCTTGACAAAAACATTCAGTACTTC. This translates into CASTGLDKNIQYF.

V gene TRBV5-1 combines with J gene TRBJ2-6, with D possibly called TRBD1 or TRBD2 (5 bases each). The CDR3 covers 16 residues. The ends were cut back, 5 bases at V and 0 bases at J, with 12 bases in the middle. In germline, CDR1 is SGHRS, CDR2 YFSETQ. CDR3 amino acids: CASRGTASSGANVLTF. DNA for the CDR3: TGCGCCAGCAGGGGGACGGCAAGCTCTGGGGCCAACGTCCTGACTTTC. Using reference TRBV5-1 and TRBJ2-6 for the parts outside the CDR3, the full variable domain is KAGVTQTPRYLIKTRGQQVTLSCSPISGHRSVSWYQQTPGQGLQFLFEYFSETQRNKGNFPGRFSGRQFSNSRSEMNVSTLELGDSALYLCASRGTASSGANVLTFGAGSRLTVL.

The chain employs TRBV5-1 and TRBJ2-7; 11 bases match TRBD1. The CDR3 is 17 amino acids. V trimming: 4 bases; J trimming: 3 bases; junction bases outside the gene matches: 12. CDR1 and CDR2 (germline): SGHRS, YFSETQ. The CDR3 is CASSPGQGAGKGYEQYF. In DNA, the CDR3 is TGCGCCAGCAGCCCTGGACAGGGGGCGGGAAAGGGCTACGAGCAGTACTTC.

This clone was recorded a few times. The chain links TRBV11-3 to TRBJ2-1; D may correspond to TRBD1 or TRBD2 (6 bases each). The V and J ends lost 5 bases and 8 bases respectively, with 16 bases between them. This CDR3 spans 14 amino acids. Per germline, CDR1 SGHNT and CDR2 YENEEA. CDR3 sequence reads: CASSPGGAYDEQFF. The CDR3 DNA reads TGTGCCAGCAGCCCCGGGGGCGCCTATGATGAGCAGTTCTTC.

The chain has TRBV6-1 and TRBJ1-5, with 9 bases aligning to TRBD1. The CDR3 consists of 14 residues. From germline, CDR1 is MNHNS and CDR2 SASEGT. The V segment lost 1 base and the J segment 6 bases; nucleotides outside the gene matches: 1. This CDR3 is CASSEGTGVQPQHF. CDR3 coding DNA: TGTGCCAGCAGTGAAGGGACAGGGGTTCAGCCCCAGCATTTT.

The chain couples TRBV6-5 to TRBJ1-2, with D maybe TRBD1 (5 bases). Germline lookup yields CDR1 MNHEY and CDR2 SVGAGI. V was clipped by 10 bases and J by 8 bases, with 20 bases between them. The CDR3 length is 13 residues. As DNA, the CDR3 is TGTGCCATATCTAAGCAGGGTAGGGACGGCTACACCTTC. Protein sequence: CAISKQGRDGYTF.

The J gene is TRBJ2-5, the V gene TRBV7-4, with TRBD1 matching over 7 bases. The CDR3 runs 13 residues. Germline lookup yields CDR1 SGHVT and CDR2 SQSDAQ. The ends lost 7 bases at V and 3 bases at J; junction bases unmatched: 5. CDR3 coding DNA: TGTGCCAGCATCCTAGGGACAGAAGAGACCCAGTACTTC. Amino acids: CASILGTEETQYF. The whole variable domain, remainder taken from reference TRBV7-4 and TRBJ2-5, is GAGVSQSPRYKVAKRGRDVALRCDSISGHVTLYWYRQTLGQGSEVLTYSQSDAQRDKSGRPSGRFSAERPERSVSTLKIQRTEQGDSAVYLCASILGTEETQYFGPGTRLLVL.

This rearrangement joins TRBV1 to TRBJ1-4; TRBD1 was called by the table and not checked on the DNA. TRBV1 is a known pseudogene. The CDR3 is 10 residues long. The CDR3 loop reads CTSSPQGFNF. The CDR3 nucleotides read TGCACCAGCAGCCCGCAGGGCTTCAATTTT.

The chain uses TRBV6-1 and TRBJ1-2; no definite D call. CDR1 and CDR2 (germline): MNHNS, SASEGT. CDR3 length: 17 amino acids. V was clipped by 0 bases and J by 2 bases, with 16 bases between them. CDR3 coding DNA: TGTGCCAGCAGTGAAGCGGCCAGGAAGGGAACGAACTATGGCTACACCTTC. It yields the protein CASSEAARKGTNYGYTF.

The chain recombines TRBV15 with TRBJ1-1; D perhaps matches TRBD1 (5 bases). V dropped 0 bases and J dropped 7 bases, with 9 bases sitting between them. The CDR3 consists of 13 residues. The germline gives CDR1 LNHNV, CDR2 YYDKDF (reference sequence). CDR3 DNA sequence: TGTGCCACCAGCAGAGATGACAGAATTGAAGCTTTCTTT. It yields the protein CATSRDDRIEAFF.

CDR3 nucleotides: TGTGCCAGCTCCTCAGCGGAGGGGGTTATGCCCCAGCATTTT. Its protein is CASSSAEGVMPQHF. The genes are TRBV18 and TRBJ1-5; possible D gene TRBD1, 6 bases. The CDR3 runs 14 residues. The germline CDR1 and CDR2 sequences are KGHSH and LQKENI. Trimming stripped 6 bases from V and 9 bases from J, with 18 bases between.